The 21 T cell receptor beta chains below were found in one sample sequenced in a study of blood T cell repertoires in COVID-19. Sequenced by immunoSEQ multiplex PCR; TCRdb stores in-frame clones only, minus some. The sample gives 280,000 or so clones, roughly 89% of which show up once; about 1.7% is in the top ten. Material: PBMCs or T cells enriched from blood (not recorded which). Receptors were obtained from a woman aged 18-30 years with acute COVID-19.

CDR3 amino acids: CASSWTGGNTEAFF. The CDR3 nucleotides are TGCGCCAGCAGCTGGACAGGGGGGAACACTGAAGCTTTCTTT. The chain links TRBV5-1 to TRBJ1-1, with 10 positions matching TRBD1. Germline V CDR1 and CDR2: SGHRS, YFSETQ. Trimming at V came to 3 bases and at J to 1 base, leaving 0 bases not matched to a gene. There are 14 residues in the CDR3.

The rearrangement uses TRBV7-2 and TRBJ2-3; the match to TRBD2 covers 8 bases. V lost 7 bases to trimming and J lost 0 bases; unmatched junction nucleotides: 6. The CDR3 loop spans 15 amino acids. The V gene's germline CDR1 is SGHTA and CDR2 FQGNSA. Written as DNA, the CDR3 is TGTGCCAGCACCGCACTAGCGGTTAGCACAGATACGCAGTATTTT. Residues: CASTALAVSTDTQYF. The complete variable domain, with remaining parts taken from reference TRBV7-2 and TRBJ2-3, reads GAGVSQSPSNKVTEKGKDVELRCDPISGHTALYWYRQSLGQGLEFLIYFQGNSAPDKSGLPSDRFSAERTGGSVSTLTIQRTQQEDSAVYLCASTALAVSTDTQYFGPGTRLTVL.

A few counts support this clone. The chain is built from TRBV10-3 and TRBJ2-7, with D tentatively TRBD1 (6 bases). The length of the CDR3 is 14 residues. Germline CDR1 is ENHRY and CDR2 is SYGVKD. V was pared by 0 bases and J by 1 base, with 7 bases between. Here the CDR3 DNA reads TGTGCCATCAGTGAGTCCACAGGGTCCTACGAGCAGTACTTC. Translated, it gives CAISESTGSYEQYF.

The rearrangement links TRBV7-9 to TRBJ1-2; the D gene is possibly TRBD1 (5 bases). This CDR3 is 14 amino acids long. V dropped 5 bases and J dropped 2 bases, with 12 bases sitting between them. Germline values: CDR1 SEHNR, CDR2 FQNEAQ (reference sequence). The CDR3 DNA reads TGTGCCAGCAGCCCCCGGGCAGGGAACTATGGCTACACCTTC. Translating it yields CASSPRAGNYGYTF.

This clone was found a few times. The V call is TRBV5-4, the J call TRBJ2-7; 8 nucleotides align to TRBD2. There are 20 residues in the CDR3. J was trimmed by 0 bases and V by 4 bases; bases with no gene match: 21. From germline, CDR1 is SGHNT and CDR2 YYREEE (reference sequence). CDR3 DNA: TGTGCCAGCAGCCCGGAGGGGGGGACGTACTCTAGCGGGCCCTCCTACGAGCAGTACTTC. Encoded protein: CASSPEGGTYSSGPSYEQYF.

V usage is TRBV3-1 (or the pseudogene TRBV3-2) and J usage is TRBJ1-4; 7 nucleotides align to TRBD1. CDR3 size: 14 residues. Germline-derived CDR1 and CDR2 are LGHDT and YNNKEL (reference sequence). V shed 4 bases and J 5 bases; nucleotides not matched to a gene: 4. The DNA for the CDR3 is TGTGCCAGCAGCCGGACAGGCCGGAATGAAAAACTGTTTTTT. Protein: CASSRTGRNEKLFF.

This chain joins TRBV30 and TRBJ2-1; 10 positions match TRBD2. The junction had 3 bases not matched to a gene; V was cut back by 3 bases and J by 7 bases. CDR3 length: 13 residues. Germline CDR1 and CDR2: GTSNPN and SVGIG (reference sequence). The CDR3 protein is CAWRASGSNEQFF. For the CDR3, the DNA is TGTGCCTGGAGGGCTAGCGGGAGTAATGAGCAGTTCTTC.

The chain employs TRBV4-2 and TRBJ2-7, with 7 bases fitting TRBD1. Germline CDR1 and CDR2: LGHNA and YNFKEQ. With V trimmed by 3 bases and J by 2 bases, 7 bases remained unmatched. The CDR3 length is 15 residues. The CDR3 DNA is TGTGCCAGCAGCCAGGCACAGGGGTTTGCCTACGAGCAGTACTTC. Protein product: CASSQAQGFAYEQYF.

This sequence joins TRBV2 and TRBJ2-7, with TRBD1 identical over 7 bases. The length of the CDR3 is 14 residues. Germline values: CDR1 SNHLY, CDR2 FYNNEI. V was pared by 4 bases and J by 2 bases, with 5 bases of the junction left unmatched. Here the CDR3 reads CASSGGQSPYEQYF. The DNA for the CDR3 is TGTGCCAGCAGTGGGGGACAGTCTCCCTACGAGCAGTACTTC.

The chain links TRBV19 to TRBJ1-5; TRBD1 is a possible D gene (6 bases). The CDR3 totals 14 residues. The germline gives CDR1 LNHDA, CDR2 SQIVND (reference sequence). Trimming took 3 bases from V and 5 from J, leaving 11 bases between them. The CDR3 bases are TGTGCCAGTAGTATTCGGGGGGGGCATCAGCCCCAGCATTTT. This codes for CASSIRGGHQPQHF. The full variable domain, with the rest looked up from reference TRBV19 and TRBJ1-5, is DGGITQSPKYLFRKEGQNVTLSCEQNLNHDAMYWYRQDPGQGLRLIYYSQIVNDFQKGDIAEGYSVSREKKESFPLTVTSAQKNPTAFYLCASSIRGGHQPQHFGDGTRLSIL.

The chain uses TRBV15 and TRBJ2-7; D gene ambiguous. Germline values: CDR1 LNHNV, CDR2 YYDKDF (reference sequence). The CDR3 spans 14 residues. Trimming removed 0 bases from V and 3 bases from J, with 9 bases in between. In nucleotides, the CDR3 is TGTGCCACCAGCAGAGATCGACTTTTCTACGAGCAGTACTTC. Translating gives CATSRDRLFYEQYF.

This chain connects TRBV11-2 to TRBJ2-5; 7 bases align to TRBD2. Germline CDR1 SGHAT, CDR2 FQNNGV. V was pared by 7 bases and J by 5 bases, with 1 base of the junction left unmatched. The CDR3 runs to 11 residues. The CDR3 DNA is TGTGCCAGCACCGGGGGGGAGACCCAGTACTTC. This encodes CASTGGETQYF.

This sequence joins TRBV3-1 (or the pseudogene TRBV3-2) and TRBJ2-7; no firm D call. V dropped 0 bases and J dropped 6 bases, with 6 bases sitting between them. CDR1 LGHDT and CDR2 YNNKEL come from the germline V gene (reference sequence). This CDR3 comprises 12 residues. The CDR3: CASSQDYSEQYF. CDR3 bases: TGTGCCAGCAGCCAAGATTACAGCGAGCAGTACTTC.

This clone has ten or more counts. The chain employs TRBV6-4 and TRBJ2-3; 8 positions agree with TRBD2. The V and J ends lost 5 bases and 2 bases, in that order; junction bases with no gene match: 3. The germline V gene has CDR1 MRHNA and CDR2 SNTAGT. The CDR3 totals 14 residues. The DNA of the CDR3 is TGTGCCAGCAGTAGCGGGAGACACACAGATACGCAGTATTTT. Its protein is CASSSGRHTDTQYF.

The chain employs TRBV25-1 and TRBJ2-3; a weak D match, TRBD1 (5 bases). Germline loops: CDR1 MGHDK, CDR2 SYGVNS. The V end was cut by 4 bases, the J end by 2 bases, with 19 bases between. There are 17 residues in the CDR3. The CDR3 loop reads CASSGDQTASFTDTQYF. The CDR3, as DNA: TGTGCCAGCAGTGGAGACCAGACAGCAAGCTTCACAGATACGCAGTATTTT.

The chain carries TRBV2 and TRBJ2-5; tentatively, D is TRBD1 (6 bases). Germline V gene sequence: CDR1 SNHLY, CDR2 FYNNEI. Between the trimmed V and J ends, which lost 10 bases and 4 bases, there was a span of 22 bases. The CDR3 has 15 residues. The chain's CDR3 is CATRDTPFEGETQYF. As DNA, the CDR3 is TGTGCCACCCGGGACACCCCCTTCGAAGGAGAGACCCAGTACTTC. The whole variable domain, remainder taken from reference TRBV2 and TRBJ2-5, is EPEVTQTPSHQVTQMGQEVILRCVPISNHLYFYWYRQILGQKVEFLVSFYNNEISEKSEIFDDQFSVERPDGSNFTLKIRSTKLEDSAMYFCATRDTPFEGETQYFGPGTRLLVL.

This rearrangement joins TRBV7-9 to TRBJ1-3; 8 positions agree with TRBD1. V gave up 4 bases and J gave up 4 bases; unmatched junction bases: 6. Germline V gene data show CDR1 as SEHNR and CDR2 as FQNEAQ (reference sequence). This CDR3 has 15 residues. CDR3 in DNA: TGTGCCAGCAGCTGGGGACAGGCCCAGGGAAACACCATATATTTT. Its protein is CASSWGQAQGNTIYF.

This clone was seen a handful of times. V is TRBV6-6 and J is TRBJ2-1, with 10 nucleotides matching TRBD2. CDR3 length: 16 amino acids. The V gene end was trimmed by 5 bases and the J gene end by 5 bases; junction bases not matched to a gene: 9. Germline V gene lookup returns CDR1 MNHNY and CDR2 SVGAGI (reference sequence). The CDR3 DNA reads TGTGCCAGCAGTACCCAAGCGGGAGGGTCCCACAATGAGCAGTTCTTC. Encoded protein: CASSTQAGGSHNEQFF.

CDR3 amino acids: CASSPTYEQYF. DNA of the CDR3: TGTGCCAGCTCCCCCACCTACGAGCAGTACTTC. This rearrangement joins TRBV18 to TRBJ2-7; no clear D. V was pared by 6 bases and J by 2 bases, with 5 bases between. CDR3 length: 11 amino acids. Germline loops: CDR1 KGHSH, CDR2 LQKENI.

The rearrangement uses TRBV28 and TRBJ2-7, with TRBD2 matching 7 bases. This CDR3 comprises 13 residues. The germline gives CDR1 MDHEN, CDR2 SYDVKM. V shed 5 bases and J 2 bases; nucleotides not matched to a gene: 3. CDR3 coding DNA: TGTGCCAGCAGTCGACTAGCAGCCTACGAGCAGTACTTC. This codes for CASSRLAAYEQYF.

The sample holds a few counts of this clone. V usage is TRBV4-1 and J usage is TRBJ2-1; D is unclear. The V gene's germline CDR1 is MGHRA and CDR2 YSYEKL. V lost 1 base and J lost 4, with 14 bases in between. This CDR3 is built from 16 residues. The CDR3 loop is CASSQVDSNPYNEQFF. In nucleotides, the CDR3 is TGCGCCAGCAGCCAAGTCGACTCAAATCCTTACAATGAGCAGTTCTTC.